Following are 8 T cell receptor beta chains from one sample sequenced in a study of monozygotic twins with inflammatory bowel disease. TCRdb reprocessed the 5' RACE reads; each CDR3 protein has one entry and no DNA is given. The listing records fewer than 150,000 distinct CDR3 sequences. Sequencing used blood. These receptors originate from a human donor with ulcerative colitis or Crohn's disease, or a healthy co-twin of an affected twin (not recorded which).

The CDR3 spells CASSQDRGLEQYF. This sequence joins TRBV4-1 and TRBJ2-7; TCRdb's D call, TRBD1, is unchecked because there is no DNA. The CDR3 totals 13 residues. Germline CDR1 and CDR2: MGHRA and YSYEKL.

This chain joins TRBV5-1 and TRBJ2-7; TCRdb's D gene call, TRBD1, goes unchecked for lack of DNA. Germline V gene data show CDR1 as SGHRS and CDR2 as YFSETQ. The CDR3 is 16 amino acids. This CDR3 is CASSLAVTGLSYEQYF.

This chain joins TRBV7-9 and TRBJ1-2; the TCRdb call, TRBD1, lacks DNA for checking. The CDR3 totals 15 residues. Germline V CDR1 and CDR2: SEHNR, FQNEAQ (reference sequence). CDR3 in amino acids: CASSLGASSDYGYTF. Full variable domain (rest looked up from reference TRBV7-9 and TRBJ1-2): DTGVSQNPRHKITKRGQNVTFRCDPISEHNRLYWYRQTLGQGPEFLTYFQNEAQLEKSRLLSDRFSAERPKGSFSTLEIQRTEQGDSAMYLCASSLGASSDYGYTFGSGTRLTVV.

The J gene is TRBJ2-1, the V gene TRBV18; TCRdb's D call, TRBD1, is unchecked because there is no DNA. Germline V gene data show CDR1 as KGHSH and CDR2 as LQKENI. There are 14 residues in the CDR3. CDR3 amino acids: CASSGDRHYDEQFF. Variable domain in full (rest from reference TRBV18 and TRBJ2-1): NAGVMQNPRHLVRRRGQEARLRCSPMKGHSHVYWYRQLPEEGLKFMVYLQKENIIDESGMPKERFSAEFPKEGPSILRIQQVVRGDSAAYFCASSGDRHYDEQFFGPGTRLTVL.

The CDR3: CASSEAEGSPETQYF. The rearrangement uses TRBV2 and TRBJ2-5. The length of the CDR3 is 15 residues. Germline values: CDR1 SNHLY, CDR2 FYNNEI.

The V gene is TRBV7-3, the J gene TRBJ1-1; TCRdb outputs TRBD1, but without DNA this stays unchecked. The CDR3 has 14 residues. Germline CDR1 and CDR2: SGHTA and FQGTGA. CDR3 region: CASSLGGRSTEAFF.

This chain uses TRBV4-3 with TRBJ2-2; TCRdb designates TRBD1, a call that cannot be tested without DNA. CDR1 is LGHNA, CDR2 YSLEER, per germline. The CDR3 sequence is 17 residues long. CDR3 protein: CASSQEFGGGVTGELFF.

V is TRBV20-1 and J is TRBJ1-2. Germline values: CDR1 DFQATT, CDR2 SNEGSKA (reference sequence). The CDR3 totals 13 residues. The CDR3 sequence: CSARASVTRGYTF.